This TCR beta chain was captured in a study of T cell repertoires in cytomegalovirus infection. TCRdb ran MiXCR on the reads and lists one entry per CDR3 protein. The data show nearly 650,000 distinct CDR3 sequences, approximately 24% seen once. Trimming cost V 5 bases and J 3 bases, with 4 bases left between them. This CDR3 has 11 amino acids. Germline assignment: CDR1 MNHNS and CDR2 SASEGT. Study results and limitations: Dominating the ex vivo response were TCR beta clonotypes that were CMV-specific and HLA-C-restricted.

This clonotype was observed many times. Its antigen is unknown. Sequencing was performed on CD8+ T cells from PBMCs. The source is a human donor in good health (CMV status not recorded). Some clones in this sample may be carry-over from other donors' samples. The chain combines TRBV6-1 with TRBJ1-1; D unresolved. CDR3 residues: CASSYYTEAFF. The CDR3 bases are TGTGCCAGCAGTTATTACACTGAAGCTTTCTTT.